These 25 T cell receptor beta chains were all obtained from the same sample, sequenced in a study of shared clonotypes between healthy human individuals. TCRdb's table, derived via immunoSEQ multiplex PCR, lists solely in-frame clones and lacks some. The sample shows over a million clones, roughly 98% of them seen only once. What was sequenced was naive CD4+ T cells sorted from blood. Stated subset: CD45RA+ positively selected. The receptor set was obtained from a man between 25 and 39 years old in good health.

The chain employs TRBV5-5 and TRBJ1-5; D possibly corresponds to TRBD1 (5 bases). The CDR3 totals 17 residues. V lost 4 bases to trimming and J lost 4 bases, with 21 bases between them. Germline CDR1 is SGHKS and CDR2 is YYEKEE (reference sequence). In DNA, the CDR3 is TGTGCCAGCAGCCCCGAGCAGGAGGGGCTGAGGAATCAGCCCCAGCATTTT. Encoded protein: CASSPEQEGLRNQPQHF.

Concerning this clone: This CDR3 is also generated by other DNA sequences in the sample. The chain has TRBV5-4 and TRBJ2-1; TRBD1 matches at 8 bases. This CDR3 is built from 15 residues. The J segment lost 0 bases and the V segment lost 4 bases, leaving 3 bases of the junction unmatched. From germline, CDR1 is SGHNT and CDR2 YYREEE (reference sequence). The CDR3: CASSQGQGSYNEQFF. The CDR3 nucleotides read TGTGCCAGCAGCCAAGGACAGGGCTCCTACAATGAGCAGTTCTTC.

The CDR3 nucleotides read TGTGCCAGCAGCTTATCCCGGGGAGGCTACAATGAGCAGTTCTTC. This sequence encodes CASSLSRGGYNEQFF. The rearrangement links TRBV7-9 to TRBJ2-1; tentative D call: TRBD2 (6 bases). V was trimmed by 2 bases and J by 3 bases, leaving 11 bases between them. CDR1 and CDR2 from the germline V gene are SEHNR and FQNEAQ (reference sequence). The CDR3 spans 15 residues.

The chain joins TRBV5-6 to TRBJ1-3, with D unresolved. CDR1 is SGHDT, CDR2 YYEEEE, per germline. CDR3 length equals 15 residues. V lost 1 base and J 0 bases, leaving 8 bases between the germline ends. The CDR3 is CASSLRWDSGNTIYF. The CDR3 nucleotides read TGTGCCAGCAGCTTGCGATGGGACTCTGGAAACACCATATATTTT.

This clone appeared once. This chain joins TRBV28 and TRBJ2-1, with unresolved D. The CDR3 loop spans 12 amino acids. V was cut by 6 bases and J by 7 bases, with 10 bases left in between. The germline CDR1 and CDR2 sequences are MDHEN and SYDVKM. The CDR3 reads CASSVRGNEQFF. The CDR3 nucleotides are TGTGCCAGCAGCGTCCGAGGAAATGAGCAGTTCTTC.

The V call is TRBV2, the J call TRBJ1-1; a possible D gene is TRBD1 (5 bases). The CDR3 contains 11 residues. Germline V gives CDR1 SNHLY, CDR2 FYNNEI. V lost 6 bases, J lost 7 bases, and 9 bases lay in between. The CDR3 is CASSTTVEAFF. The CDR3 bases are TGTGCCAGCAGCACGACAGTTGAAGCTTTCTTT.

The V call is TRBV5-4, the J call TRBJ2-2, with 8 bases aligning to TRBD2. The CDR3 spans 18 residues. With 2 bases clipped from V and 1 base from J, the junction kept 10 bases outside the gene matches. Germline CDR1 reads SGHNT; CDR2 reads YYREEE (reference sequence). CDR3 amino acids: CASSFSVSLAENTGELFF. The DNA of the CDR3 is TGTGCCAGCAGCTTTTCGGTTTCACTAGCGGAGAACACCGGGGAGCTGTTTTTT.

The chain uses TRBV11-3 and TRBJ2-5; 8 bases match TRBD1. This CDR3 is 13 amino acids long. V trimming: 5 bases; J trimming: 5 bases; junction bases outside the gene matches: 4. CDR1 SGHNT and CDR2 YENEEA come from the germline V gene. The CDR3 spells CASSPRDRETQYF. In nucleotides, the CDR3 is TGTGCCAGCAGCCCCCGGGACAGGGAGACCCAGTACTTC.

This sequence joins TRBV9 and TRBJ1-1; D perhaps matches TRBD1 (6 bases). Trimming removed 4 bases from V and 5 bases from J, with 15 bases in between. Germline CDR1 and CDR2: SGDLS and YYNGEE. This CDR3 spans 14 amino acids. CDR3 DNA sequence: TGTGCCAGCAGCTCAGGACAAAGGGGGACTGAAGCTTTCTTT. It encodes CASSSGQRGTEAFF.

The chain combines TRBV5-1 with TRBJ2-1; 11 positions agree with TRBD2. The CDR3 totals 15 residues. After removal of 6 bases from V and 5 bases from J, the junction contained 7 bases not matched to a gene. Looked up from germline, CDR1 is SGHRS and CDR2 is YFSETQ. The CDR3 DNA sequence: TGCGCCAGCAACGTAGCGGGAGGGCCCAACAATGAGCAGTTCTTC. Translation gives CASNVAGGPNNEQFF.

For this clone: In the same sample, other DNA sequences code for this CDR3. The chain couples TRBV18 to TRBJ2-5; 7 nucleotides line up with TRBD1. The V gene's germline CDR1 is KGHSH and CDR2 LQKENI. This CDR3 is 13 amino acids long. With 5 bases clipped from V and 5 bases from J, the junction kept 5 bases outside the gene matches. The DNA of the CDR3 is TGTGCCAGCTCAGCACAGGGGCGCGAGACCCAGTACTTC. Translation: CASSAQGRETQYF.

This clone was detected once. The chain is built from TRBV6-6 and TRBJ1-2, with D perhaps TRBD1 (5 bases). The V gene lost 5 bases and the J gene lost 4 bases, with 11 bases spanning the gap. This CDR3 comprises 13 residues. CDR1 is MNHNY, CDR2 SVGAGI, per germline (reference sequence). The CDR3 nucleotides are TGTGCCAGCAGTCCGGGACTGATCTATGGCTACACCTTC. Its protein product is CASSPGLIYGYTF.

The V gene is TRBV27, the J gene TRBJ2-2; 7 positions agree with TRBD2. Germline V gives CDR1 MNHEY, CDR2 SMNVEV (reference sequence). J lost 4 bases, V lost 3 bases, and 8 bases had no gene match. This CDR3 has 16 amino acids. The CDR3 DNA follows: TGTGCCAGCAGTTTTATGGCGGGAGCAGGCACCGGGGAGCTGTTTTTT. It codes for CASSFMAGAGTGELFF.

The chain carries TRBV11-3 and TRBJ2-3; no clear D. V lost 2 bases to trimming and J lost 2 bases, with 11 bases between them. The CDR3 is 15 residues long. Per the germline V gene, CDR1 is SGHNT and CDR2 is YENEEA. CDR3 sequence (DNA): TGTGCCAGCAGCTTATTCCTCTCCGCCACAGATACGCAGTATTTT. Its protein is CASSLFLSATDTQYF.

The rearrangement joins TRBV11-2 to TRBJ1-1; D is unclear. Trimming stripped 5 bases from V and 0 bases from J, with 7 bases between. The CDR3 is 13 amino acids. The V gene's germline CDR1 is SGHAT and CDR2 FQNNGV. This chain's CDR3 is CASSPRLNTEAFF. The CDR3 DNA follows: TGTGCCAGCAGCCCTCGGTTGAACACTGAAGCTTTCTTT.

This chain joins TRBV30 and TRBJ2-3; D may be TRBD1 (5 bases). CDR1 and CDR2 from the germline V gene are GTSNPN and SVGIG (reference sequence). V lost 0 bases, J lost 2 bases, and 12 bases lay in between. The CDR3 covers 15 residues. The CDR3 reads CAWSVYGAPTDTQYF. The CDR3 nucleotides read TGTGCCTGGAGTGTATATGGGGCCCCCACAGATACGCAGTATTTT.

The chain has TRBV28 and TRBJ2-7, with a weak D call TRBD1 (5 bases). The V end lost 6 bases, the J end lost 1 base, and 16 bases lay between the germline ends. From germline, CDR1 is MDHEN and CDR2 SYDVKM. The CDR3 contains 15 residues. The CDR3 sequence: CASRGEGVKSYEQYF. The CDR3 bases are TGTGCCAGCAGGGGCGAAGGGGTTAAGTCCTACGAGCAGTACTTC.

V usage is TRBV19 and J usage is TRBJ2-1; 13 bases line up with TRBD2. The CDR3 contains 15 residues. After removal of 1 base from V and 6 bases from J, the junction contained 0 bases not matched to a gene. Looked up from germline, CDR1 is LNHDA and CDR2 is SQIVND (reference sequence). The CDR3 sequence is CASSIGTSGSNEQFF. In nucleotides, the CDR3 is TGTGCCAGTAGTATAGGGACTAGCGGGAGCAATGAGCAGTTCTTC. The whole variable domain, remainder taken from reference TRBV19 and TRBJ2-1, is DGGITQSPKYLFRKEGQNVTLSCEQNLNHDAMYWYRQDPGQGLRLIYYSQIVNDFQKGDIAEGYSVSREKKESFPLTVTSAQKNPTAFYLCASSIGTSGSNEQFFGPGTRLTVL.

V usage is TRBV7-3 and J usage is TRBJ2-5; D is perhaps TRBD1 (6 bases). The CDR3 length is 16 residues. Germline V gives CDR1 SGHTA, CDR2 FQGTGA. Trimming took off 2 bases at V and 0 bases at J, with 13 bases between the two ends. The CDR3 DNA reads as TGTGCCAGCAGCTTATACCCACAGGGAAACCAAGAGACCCAGTACTTC. It yields the protein CASSLYPQGNQETQYF.

J is TRBJ1-1 and V is TRBV10-1; no clear D. V was cut by 11 bases and J by 5 bases, with 12 bases left in between. Germline V gene sequence: CDR1 WNHNN, CDR2 SYGVQD (reference sequence). The CDR3 loop spans 11 amino acids. CDR3 sequence: CARPLGTEAFF. The CDR3 nucleotides read TGCGCCCGGCCCCTGGGTACTGAAGCTTTCTTT.

This rearrangement joins TRBV29-1 to TRBJ2-1, with a possible D match to TRBD1 (6 bases). The CDR3 covers 12 residues. Germline V CDR1 and CDR2: SQVTM, ANQGSEA. Trimming left V 7 bases short and J 6 bases short, with 13 bases between. CDR3 DNA sequence: TGCAGCGCCAGACAGGTGGCCAATGAGCAGTTCTTC. Protein sequence: CSARQVANEQFF.

This rearrangement joins TRBV6-1 to TRBJ1-2; D unresolved. The CDR3 runs to 13 residues. CDR1 and CDR2 from the germline V gene are MNHNS and SASEGT. V lost 2 bases to trimming and J lost 4 bases, with 8 bases between them. The CDR3 bases are TGTGCCAGCAGTGAAAGCCTCGCCTATGGCTACACCTTC. Translating it yields CASSESLAYGYTF.

The CDR3 is CASSLSGRVSGNTIYF. The CDR3 DNA reads TGTGCCAGCAGCTTATCTGGGAGGGTTTCTGGAAACACCATATATTTT. The rearrangement links TRBV7-9 to TRBJ1-3, with D unresolved. The V gene's germline CDR1 is SEHNR and CDR2 FQNEAQ (reference sequence). The V end lost 2 bases, the J end lost 1 base, and 12 bases lay between the germline ends. There are 16 residues in the CDR3.

The chain is built from TRBV21-1 and TRBJ2-1; TRBD2, as called in the table, went unchecked against the DNA. TRBV21-1 is described as a pseudogene. The CDR3 is made up of 15 amino acids. The CDR3 DNA reads TGTGCCAGCAGCAGTGTCTGGGAGCCCCACAATGAGCAGTTCTTC. Its translation is CASSSVWEPHNEQFF.

This clone was recorded only once. The chain uses TRBV6-6 and TRBJ2-7; perhaps TRBD2 as D (5 bases). The CDR3 extends over 16 amino acids. Trimming stripped 7 bases from V and 0 bases from J, with 19 bases between. Germline assignment: CDR1 MNHNY and CDR2 SVGAGI (reference sequence). The CDR3 nucleotides read TGTGCCAGCACTGCTTACTCGGGAAGAGACTCCTACGAGCAGTACTTC. It translates to CASTAYSGRDSYEQYF.